The clone carrying this T cell receptor (beta chain) was seen more than once but under ten times. No antigen is known for it. With a J-beta primer mix and a sample-barcoded 5' primer, a second PCR ran 7 to 11 cycles. Through a template-switch adaptor with 12 random nucleotides, each cDNA molecule received a tag. TCRdb reprocessed the 5' RACE reads with MiXCR, giving one entry per CDR3 protein. The sample holds hundreds of thousands of distinct CDR3 sequences, around three fifths seen once. The sample is drawn from a study of blood T cells in healthy people across ages. General study results and limits: The unsorted PBMCs prevented any conclusive comparison of naive versus antigen-experienced cells.

The germline gives CDR1 LGHDT, CDR2 YNNKEL (reference sequence). V gave up 4 bases and J gave up 5 bases, with 20 bases separating them. CDR3 length equals 16 residues. V is TRBV3-1 and J is TRBJ2-5, with a possible D match to TRBD2 (6 bases). Material for sequencing was blood. This TCR came from a man aged 55 to 70 in good health. CDR3 sequence: CASSLAVGGLGETQYF. The CDR3 DNA reads as TGTGCCAGCAGCCTCGCGGTCGGGGGATTGGGGGAGACCCAGTACTTC.